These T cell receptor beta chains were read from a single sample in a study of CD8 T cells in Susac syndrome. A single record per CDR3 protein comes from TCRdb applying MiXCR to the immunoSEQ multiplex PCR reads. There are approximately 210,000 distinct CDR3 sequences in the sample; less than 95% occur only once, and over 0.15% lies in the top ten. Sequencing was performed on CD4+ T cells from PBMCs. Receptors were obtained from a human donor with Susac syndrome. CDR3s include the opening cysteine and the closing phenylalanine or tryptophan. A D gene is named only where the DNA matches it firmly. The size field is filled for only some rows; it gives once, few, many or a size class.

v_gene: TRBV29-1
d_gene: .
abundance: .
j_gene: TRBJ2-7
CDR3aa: CSVEIGGPRFF
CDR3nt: TGCAGCGTTGAAATTGGGGGCCCTAGATTCTTC

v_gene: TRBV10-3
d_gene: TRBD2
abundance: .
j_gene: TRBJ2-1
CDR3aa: CAISPWTSGNEQFF
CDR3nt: TGTGCCATCAGTCCCTGGACTAGCGGCAATGAGCAGTTCTTC

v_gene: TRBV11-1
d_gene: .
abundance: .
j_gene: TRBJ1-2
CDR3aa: CASSPRTALANYGYTF
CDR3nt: TGTGCCAGCAGCCCGCGGACCGCCCTAGCTAACTATGGCTACACCTTC

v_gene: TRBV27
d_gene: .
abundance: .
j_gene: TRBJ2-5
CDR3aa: CASSLQVGTETQYF
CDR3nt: TGTGCCAGCAGCCTTCAAGTTGGAACGGAGACCCAGTACTTC

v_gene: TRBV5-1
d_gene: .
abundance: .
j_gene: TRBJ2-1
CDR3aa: CASSLEADSYNEQFF
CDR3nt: TGCGCCAGCAGCTTGGAGGCAGATTCCTACAATGAGCAGTTCTTC

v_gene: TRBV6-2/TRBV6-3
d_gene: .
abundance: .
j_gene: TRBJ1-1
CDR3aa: CASSYSRSEAFF
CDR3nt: TGTGCCAGCAGTTACTCGAGATCAGAAGCTTTCTTT

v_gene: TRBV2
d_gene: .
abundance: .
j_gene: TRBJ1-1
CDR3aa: CASSAGYVNTEAFF
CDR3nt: TGTGCCAGCAGCGCAGGGTACGTGAACACTGAAGCTTTCTTT

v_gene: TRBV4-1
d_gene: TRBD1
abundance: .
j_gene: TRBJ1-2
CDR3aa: CASSQPTGGSARYGYTF
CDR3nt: TGCGCCAGCAGCCAACCTACAGGGGGGAGTGCCCGGTATGGCTACACCTTC

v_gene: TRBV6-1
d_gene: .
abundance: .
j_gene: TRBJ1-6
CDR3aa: CASSLGGPSANSPLHF
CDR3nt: TGTGCCAGCAGTCTCGGGGGCCCATCGGCCAATTCACCCCTCCACTTT

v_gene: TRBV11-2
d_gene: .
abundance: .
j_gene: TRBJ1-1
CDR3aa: CASSFTTPGGNTEAFF
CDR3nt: TGTGCCAGCAGCTTTACGACACCCGGGGGGAACACTGAAGCTTTCTTT

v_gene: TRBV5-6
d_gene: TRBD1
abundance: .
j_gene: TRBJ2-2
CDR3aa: CASTLRGQGAFTGELFF
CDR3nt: TGTGCCAGCACCTTGCGGGGACAGGGGGCGTTCACCGGGGAGCTGTTTTTT

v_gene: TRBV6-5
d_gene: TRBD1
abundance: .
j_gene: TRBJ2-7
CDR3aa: CASSRTGTGATEQYF
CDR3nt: TGTGCCAGCAGTAGGACCGGGACAGGGGCCACCGAGCAGTACTTC

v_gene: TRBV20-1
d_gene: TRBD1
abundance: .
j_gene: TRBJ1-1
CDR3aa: CSARKTGVGTEAFF
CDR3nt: TGCAGTGCTAGGAAGACAGGGGTCGGTACTGAAGCTTTCTTT

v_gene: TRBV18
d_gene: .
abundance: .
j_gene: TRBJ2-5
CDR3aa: CASAPEVRETQYF
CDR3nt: TGTGCCAGCGCACCGGAGGTACGAGAGACCCAGTACTTC

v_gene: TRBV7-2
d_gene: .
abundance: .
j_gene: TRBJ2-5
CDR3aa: CASSLVKGRETQYF
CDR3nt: TGTGCCAGCAGCTTAGTCAAGGGAAGGGAGACCCAGTACTTC

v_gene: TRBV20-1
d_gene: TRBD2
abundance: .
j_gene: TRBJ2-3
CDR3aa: CSARSGGLGDTQYF
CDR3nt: TGCAGTGCTAGGAGCGGGGGACTCGGGGATACGCAGTATTTT

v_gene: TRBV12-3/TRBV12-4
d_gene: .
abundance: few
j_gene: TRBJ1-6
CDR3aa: CASSLGVSLSTAPLHF
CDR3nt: TGTGCCAGCAGTTTAGGGGTGTCCCTTTCGACAGCACCCCTCCACTTT

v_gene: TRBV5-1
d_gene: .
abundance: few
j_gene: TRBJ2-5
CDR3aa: CASSFSETQYF
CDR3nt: TGTGCCAGCAGTTTCTCCGAGACCCAGTACTTC

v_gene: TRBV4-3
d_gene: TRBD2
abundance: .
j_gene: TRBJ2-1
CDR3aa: CASSQEVRRGAPNEQFF
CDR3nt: TGCGCCAGCAGCCAAGAAGTGAGGCGGGGGGCCCCAAATGAGCAGTTCTTC

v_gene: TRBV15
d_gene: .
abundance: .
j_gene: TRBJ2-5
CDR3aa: CATSRDRAVGTQYF
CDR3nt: TGTGCCACCAGCAGAGATCGTGCAGTCGGGACCCAGTACTTC

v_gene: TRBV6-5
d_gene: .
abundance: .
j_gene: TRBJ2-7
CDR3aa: CASSLRGYEQYF
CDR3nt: TGTGCCAGCAGTTTGAGGGGCTACGAGCAGTACTTC

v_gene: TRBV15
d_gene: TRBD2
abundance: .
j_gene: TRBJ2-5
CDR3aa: CATSGRLAAQETQYF
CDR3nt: TGTGCCACCAGCGGCCGACTAGCGGCTCAAGAGACCCAGTACTTC

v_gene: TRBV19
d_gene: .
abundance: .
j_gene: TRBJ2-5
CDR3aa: CASSSWTVETQYF
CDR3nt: TGTGCCAGTAGTTCCTGGACGGTAGAGACCCAGTACTTC

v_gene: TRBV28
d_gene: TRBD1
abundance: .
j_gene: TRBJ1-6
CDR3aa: CASSLQGVGNSPLHF
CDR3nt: TGTGCCAGCAGTCTACAGGGGGTTGGAAATTCACCCCTCCACTTT

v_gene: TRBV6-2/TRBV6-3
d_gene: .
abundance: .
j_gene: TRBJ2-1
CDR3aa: CASSDDEQFF
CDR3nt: TGTGCCAGCAGTGATGATGAGCAGTTCTTC

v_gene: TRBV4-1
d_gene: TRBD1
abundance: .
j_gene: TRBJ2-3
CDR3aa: CASSQGDRFLSTDTQYF
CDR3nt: TGCGCCAGCAGCCAAGGGGACAGGTTTTTGAGCACAGATACGCAGTATTTT